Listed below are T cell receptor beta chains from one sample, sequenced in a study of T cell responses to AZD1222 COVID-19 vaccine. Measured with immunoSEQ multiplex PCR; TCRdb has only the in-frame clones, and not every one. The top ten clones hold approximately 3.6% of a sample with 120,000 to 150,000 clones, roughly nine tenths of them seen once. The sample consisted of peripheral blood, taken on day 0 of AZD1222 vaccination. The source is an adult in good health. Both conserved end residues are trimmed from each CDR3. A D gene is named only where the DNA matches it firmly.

ASSGGTPVRYEQY	TRBV25-1	13	NA	TRBJ2-7
ASSQGILGNSPLH	TRBV27	13	NA	TRBJ1-6
ASSLEGDPSDTQY	TRBV5-1	13	NA	TRBJ2-3
ALFPGLAGVRATQY	TRBV30	14	TRBD2	TRBJ2-3
ASAMGSLNTEAF	TRBV3-1/TRBV3-2	12	NA	TRBJ1-1
ASSLSSGGSTDTQY	TRBV7-3	14	TRBD2	TRBJ2-3
SVQMDSSNQPQH	TRBV29-1	12	NA	TRBJ1-5
ASSERLAGGPGEY	TRBV6-1	13	TRBD2	TRBJ2-7
ASSRDRGRNEQY	TRBV6-6	12	TRBD1	TRBJ2-7
SAGGLAGFNKGETQY	TRBV29-1	15	TRBD2	TRBJ2-5
ASSLGVAGGRNEQF	TRBV7-6	14	TRBD2	TRBJ2-1
ASSPKGNTEAF	TRBV18	11	NA	TRBJ1-1
ASSRWEGRTGELF	TRBV3-1/TRBV3-2	13	TRBD2	TRBJ2-2
ASSAGTGRTGELF	TRBV11-3	13	TRBD1	TRBJ2-2
AWNRLAGASTDTQY	TRBV30	14	TRBD2	TRBJ2-3
ASSPGTGGSGANVLT	TRBV6-6	15	TRBD1	TRBJ2-6
ASSQDRGVTYNEQF	TRBV4-2	14	TRBD1	TRBJ2-1
ASSGSGAGETQY	TRBV5-6	12	TRBD2	TRBJ2-5
ASSLGLGGTANGGYT	TRBV7-2	15	NA	TRBJ1-2
ASIGTLTDNEQF	TRBV19	12	NA	TRBJ2-1
ASSDRDNQPQH	TRBV2	11	NA	TRBJ1-5
ATRDLDWSNTEAF	TRBV15	13	NA	TRBJ1-1
ASSFVTNEQF	TRBV28	10	NA	NA
ASSLGKTAYEQY	TRBV7-6	12	NA	TRBJ2-7
ASSLKGPERTGNNEQF	TRBV7-2	16	TRBD1	TRBJ2-1
ASSMAGQGSYGYT	TRBV2	13	TRBD1	TRBJ1-2
ASSVGTGLNQPQH	TRBV6-2/TRBV6-3	13	TRBD1	TRBJ1-5
ASSPSAQETQY	TRBV6-4	11	NA	TRBJ2-5
ASSGETGNTIY	TRBV7-9	11	NA	TRBJ1-3
ASRVTGARDEQF	TRBV11-1	12	TRBD1	TRBJ2-1
ASSLFGAPPQETQY	TRBV19	14	NA	TRBJ2-5
ASSPRGGANRQPQH	TRBV7-2	14	NA	TRBJ1-5
ASKGTIATNEKLF	TRBV25-1	13	NA	TRBJ1-4
ASSLVVTEETQY	TRBV5-1	12	NA	TRBJ2-5
ASSPGTSVTDTQY	TRBV5-8	13	TRBD2	TRBJ2-3
ASSSSPGAQETQY	TRBV11-2	13	NA	TRBJ2-5
ASSEEGIPWKSSYEQY	TRBV9	16	NA	TRBJ2-7
ASSLRAGSDGTEQF	TRBV7-2	14	NA	TRBJ2-1
ASSPWTGYMNTEAF	TRBV7-3	14	NA	TRBJ1-1
ASRPYSTNYGYT	TRBV5-6	12	NA	TRBJ1-2
ASSLGGLGETQY	TRBV5-6	12	NA	TRBJ2-5
ASSLANRGSDADSYEQY	TRBV5-1	17	NA	TRBJ2-7
ASSDRVSTDTQY	TRBV9	12	NA	TRBJ2-3
ASSMGFTGELF	TRBV19	11	NA	TRBJ2-2
ASSRSGVYNEQF	TRBV7-2	12	NA	TRBJ2-1
ASSEAGFYGYT	TRBV6-1	11	NA	TRBJ1-2
ASSLSGAAGDTQY	TRBV7-2	13	TRBD2	TRBJ2-3
ASSEDSPRSYEQY	TRBV2	13	NA	TRBJ2-7
ATSDLSSPSSEQF	TRBV24-1	13	NA	TRBJ2-1
ASSFGRRGEAF	TRBV27	11	NA	TRBJ1-1
ASSLSGTALNTEAF	TRBV5-1	14	TRBD1	TRBJ1-1